This T cell receptor beta chain originates from a study of vaccination effects on CD4 cells after COVID-19. Broader study findings: Cross-reactivity toward common cold coronaviruses was confined to only 1 of 255 vaccine-induced clones in healthy vaccinees.

TCRdb's copy holds only in-frame clones and misses some; the assay was immunoSEQ multiplex PCR. The sample shows tens of thousands of clones, 65% to 85% of them seen only once. Before any sequencing was done, the ViraFEST assay used viral peptide pools to expand antigen-specific CD4+ T cells. At the end of roughly ten days of culture, CD4+ T cells were isolated. People in the vaccine group had not been infected with SARS-CoV-2 before, and their nucleocapsid antibodies were negative. It was on days 3 and 7 that half the medium was replaced with IL-2 medium. Trimming took off 7 bases at V and 4 bases at J, with 11 bases between the two ends. Germline values: CDR1 MNHEY, CDR2 SVGAGI. The CDR3 has 12 residues. Comment on this clone: Its antigen is still unknown.

This specimen consisted of CD4+ T cells from PBMCs cultured with HCoV-OC43 spike peptides, obtained before COVID-19 vaccination. Subset of the sample: HCoV-OC43 spike overlapping peptide pool stimulation. This clonotype originated in a human donor who received a COVID-19 vaccine. The rearrangement joins TRBV6-5 to TRBJ2-7; TRBD1 might be the D (5 bases). The CDR3 reads CASKGFTYEQYV. CDR3 nucleotide sequence: TGTGCCAGCAAGGGGTTTACGTACGAGCAGTACGTC.